Sequencing of this TCR beta chain was carried out in a study of human T cells and chemical hapten exposure. Study-level information: Diphenylcyclopropenone, dosed weekly to the scalp, was given to patients throughout the approximately 23-week study. Whole-study findings and limits: Unchanged with DPC sensitization were TCRs above 1 in 1000 frequency.

Unique molecular identifiers were affixed to discrete cDNA molecules within the library. TCRdb re-called the RACE reads with MiXCR, one entry per CDR3 protein. The table records about 90,000 distinct CDR3 sequences, around 9.9% of them present only once. Time point meaning: patch test 3, about 24 weeks after DPC sensitization. Treatment given: therapeutic diphenylcyclopropenone sensitization with weekly scalp DPC. Patients had alopecia, were aged 18 to 70, and were not pregnant. This CDR3 has 14 amino acids. The ends lost 5 bases at V and 8 bases at J; junction bases unmatched: 9. Germline CDR1 and CDR2: SNHLY and FYNNEI. In its sample, this clonotype was seen many times. Its specificity is not known.

The material was whole blood, obtained in connection with sensitization to the hapten diphenylcyclopropenone (DPC). The chain combines TRBV2 with TRBJ2-4; TRBD2 agrees at 7 bases. The receptor's source is a woman in her twenties or thirties with alopecia areata. Some clones in this sample may be carry-over from other donors' samples. This CDR3 reads CASSSQTGRDIQYF. The CDR3 nucleotides read TGTGCCAGCAGTTCCCAGACGGGGAGGGACATTCAGTACTTC.